The 17 T cell receptor beta chains given below trace back to one sample, sequenced in a study of blood T cells in healthy people across ages. Next came a second PCR, run for about 6 to 12 cycles, which used a sample-barcoded 5' primer along with a J-beta primer mix. From the 5' RACE reads, TCRdb called clonotypes with MiXCR, one entry per CDR3 protein. The table shows about 640,000 distinct CDR3 sequences, with 25% to 35% occurring only once. Input material: blood. The receptors shown here come from an elderly woman in good health.

This clonotype has at least ten counts. CDR3 nucleotides: TGTGCCATCAGTGACAGTAACTCCTACGAGCAGTACTTC. It is translated as CAISDSNSYEQYF. The J gene is TRBJ2-7, the V gene TRBV10-3, with unresolved D. The V end was cut by 3 bases, the J end by 0 bases, with 6 bases between. Germline CDR1 ENHRY, CDR2 SYGVKD. This CDR3 region has 13 residues.

This clonotype is large (0.1 to 1%) in the sample. The chain combines TRBV27 with TRBJ2-3; maybe TRBD2 (5 bases). The CDR3 sequence is 17 residues long. Germline CDR1 MNHEY, CDR2 SMNVEV (reference sequence). V dropped 0 bases and J dropped 1 base, with 14 bases sitting between them. Here the CDR3 DNA reads TGTGCCAGCAGTTTATCGAACCGAATGGGAGGCACAGATACGCAGTATTTT. It is translated as CASSLSNRMGGTDTQYF.

The chain is built from TRBV29-1 and TRBJ2-1; 16 bases agree with TRBD2. The CDR3 contains 18 residues. Germline V gives CDR1 SQVTM, CDR2 ANQGSEA. Trimming took 3 bases from V and 9 from J; bases not matched to a gene: 14. The CDR3: CSVDRVPGTSGRAREQFF. The CDR3 DNA is TGCAGCGTTGATCGAGTTCCCGGGACTAGCGGGAGGGCCCGTGAGCAGTTCTTC.

This clonotype occurred many times. J is TRBJ1-2 and V is TRBV5-6; D remains unclear. This CDR3 spans 14 amino acids. Germline V gives CDR1 SGHDT, CDR2 YYEEEE. V gave up 0 bases and J gave up 2 bases, with 8 bases separating them. This CDR3 reads CASSLDGPNYGYTF. For the CDR3, the DNA is TGTGCCAGCAGCTTGGACGGGCCCAACTATGGCTACACCTTC.

The chain combines TRBV24-1 with TRBJ1-1; tentatively, D is TRBD1 (6 bases). V dropped 4 bases and J dropped 1 base, with 9 bases sitting between them. CDR3 length: 14 residues. Germline CDR1 KGHDR, CDR2 SFDVKD. CDR3 sequence (DNA): TGTGCCACCAGTGACCCGACAGGGAACACTGAAGCTTTCTTT. It translates to CATSDPTGNTEAFF.

Worth noting for this clonotype: A much more abundant neighbour one base away suggests this may be a read error. V usage is TRBV7-8 and J usage is TRBJ2-5; D is unresolved. Trimming pared 5 bases from V and 1 base from J, leaving 14 bases between. The CDR3 is 15 amino acids. Germline CDR1 reads SGHVS; CDR2 reads FQNEAQ. DNA for the CDR3: TGTGCCAGCAGCGTGACGAGGACCACCCAAGAGACCCAGTACTTC. Translation gives CASSVTRTTQETQYF.

To note about this clonotype: Just one base apart from a much larger clone, this may be a read error. The chain employs TRBV20-1 and TRBJ2-7; 10 bases are a match to TRBD2. Germline V CDR1 and CDR2: DFQATT, SNEGSKA (reference sequence). The trim removed 3 bases at V and 7 bases at J, leaving 9 bases unmatched. The CDR3 consists of 14 residues. CDR3 coding DNA: TGCAGTGCTAGGAGAGCGGGGGGGTTCAATGAGCAGTACTTC. Protein sequence: CSARRAGGFNEQYF.

The chain couples TRBV5-1 to TRBJ2-4, with D tentatively TRBD1 (5 bases). The CDR3 is 17 residues long. Trimming removed 4 bases at V and 1 base at J, with 18 bases between. CDR1 and CDR2 from the germline V gene are SGHRS and YFSETQ. The CDR3 DNA is TGCGCCAGCAGCCAAGAGGTGACAGCCTGGGCCAAAAACATTCAGTACTTC. Amino acids: CASSQEVTAWAKNIQYF.

This clonotype was observed many times. This chain joins TRBV4-3 and TRBJ2-1; D unresolved. CDR1 and CDR2 (germline): LGHNA, YSLEER. Trimming took off 2 bases at V and 8 bases at J, with 10 bases between the two ends. The CDR3 contains 13 residues. CDR3 protein: CASSQSSPHEQFF. The CDR3 coding sequence is TGCGCCAGCAGCCAATCCAGCCCCCATGAGCAGTTCTTC.

This clonotype was seen just once. The chain has TRBV29-1 and TRBJ1-3, with D hard to call. V lost 4 bases, J lost 1 base, and 8 bases lay in between. Per germline, CDR1 SQVTM and CDR2 ANQGSEA. This CDR3 is 13 amino acids long. CDR3 sequence (DNA): TGCAGCGTTGGGACTTCATCTGGAAACACCATATATTTT. This encodes CSVGTSSGNTIYF.

This clonotype was recorded at least ten times. The chain joins TRBV29-1 to TRBJ1-2; 8 positions agree with TRBD1. This CDR3 is built from 14 residues. Germline V gives CDR1 SQVTM, CDR2 ANQGSEA. V was pared by 6 bases and J by 8 bases, with 14 bases of the junction left unmatched. The CDR3 sequence is CSVVPGPGGEGYTF. CDR3 nucleotides: TGCAGCGTCGTGCCCGGCCCAGGGGGCGAGGGCTACACCTTC.

The rearrangement links TRBV20-1 to TRBJ1-5, with a weak D call TRBD1 (5 bases). Trimming stripped 5 bases from V and 1 base from J, with 9 bases between. Germline values: CDR1 DFQATT, CDR2 SNEGSKA (reference sequence). The CDR3 covers 13 residues. The CDR3 protein is CSAGRDSNQPQHF. DNA for the CDR3: TGCAGTGCTGGACGGGACAGCAATCAGCCCCAGCATTTT.

The chain combines TRBV4-3 with TRBJ2-2; 9 bases fit TRBD2. The CDR3 covers 17 residues. From germline, CDR1 is LGHNA and CDR2 YSLEER. Trimming at V came to 0 bases and at J to 3 bases, leaving 5 bases not matched to a gene. For the CDR3, the DNA is TGCGCCAGCAGCCAAGATTTGGCGGGGGGGGACACCGGGGAGCTGTTTTTT. This encodes CASSQDLAGGDTGELFF.

As to this clonotype: A read error may explain this, as a much larger clone is one base away. V is TRBV25-1 and J is TRBJ2-6; D is tentatively TRBD1 or TRBD2 (5 bases each). Germline CDR1 and CDR2: MGHDK and SYGVNS. CDR3 length: 17 residues. The DNA for the CDR3 is TGTGCCAGCAGTGAGCCCCCCGGAGGCTCTGGGGCCAACGTCCGGACTTTC. Its translation is CASSEPPGGSGANVRTF.

This clonotype appeared once. At one end the junction does not follow the germline gene, possibly because of a read error. The rearrangement joins TRBV12-3 or TRBV12-4 to TRBJ2-3, with D perhaps assigned TRBD1 or TRBD2 (5 bases each). This CDR3 spans 13 amino acids. CDR3 nucleotide sequence: TGTGCCAGCCGTAGGAGGCCGACAGATGCGCAGTATTTT. Amino acid sequence: CASRRRPTDAQYF.

This clonotype has a count of ten or more. The chain combines TRBV12-3 or TRBV12-4 with TRBJ2-1; 8 nucleotides line up with TRBD1. J lost 1 base, V lost 7 bases, and 6 bases had no gene match. The CDR3 consists of 15 residues. The CDR3 DNA reads TGTGCCAGCACCCCGGACAGGGTATCCTACAATGAGCAGTTCTTC. Its protein is CASTPDRVSYNEQFF.

This clonotype showed up just a few times. V and J are TRBV12-5 and TRBJ2-5; maybe TRBD1 (5 bases). Germline V CDR1 and CDR2: LGHNT, FRNRAP. There are 15 residues in the CDR3. V lost 2 bases, J lost 4 bases, and 14 bases lay in between. This CDR3 reads CASGLTRQLGETQYF. The CDR3 DNA reads TGTGCTAGTGGTTTGACAAGACAGCTTGGAGAGACCCAGTACTTC.